In this sample, the clone carrying this T cell receptor beta chain is medium-sized. No antigen is known for it. This sample stems from a study of T cell responses to AZD1222 COVID-19 vaccine. Across the whole study: Whether given at about 4 or about 12 weeks, second doses were pooled. Study-level points and caveats: Spike-spanning, vaccine-associated CD4 TCRs were dominant at 160-218 and 743-854. At baseline, just five to seven AZD1222 recipients tested seropositive. Elevations in Spike-specific TCR breadth and depth followed administration of two AZD1222 doses.

Profiling relied on immunoSEQ multiplex PCR, and the TCRdb table lists in-frame clones only, not all of them. This repertoire shows fewer than 120,000 clones, about 85% found once; its top ten account for less than 3.5%. Looked up from germline, CDR1 is MDHEN and CDR2 is SYDVKM. The CDR3 runs 16 residues. After removal of 5 bases from V and 1 base from J, the junction contained 9 bases not matched to a gene. The V and J genes are TRBV28 and TRBJ2-7, with 9 positions matching TRBD2. This sequence was found in an adult in good health. The sequenced sample was peripheral blood, obtained on day 0 of AZD1222 vaccination. The CDR3 region has the DNA TGTGCCAGCAGTCCCTCCGGGCGGGAGGGTTCCTACGAGCAGTACTTC. This encodes CASSPSGREGSYEQYF.